The rows below give T cell receptor beta chains drawn from one sample of a study of blood T cells in healthy people across ages. MiXCR, applied by TCRdb to the 5' RACE reads, yields one record per CDR3 protein. This sample has 1.5 million to 2 million distinct CDR3 sequences, with 49% found just once. The sequenced sample was blood. The receptors derive from a middle-aged woman in good health. The CDR3 runs from the conserved cysteine through the conserved F or W. Each record gives: J gene, V gene, CDR3 length, D gene, clone size, CDR3 DNA, CDR3 protein. The D gene is left open where the match is weak. The size of a clone is reported for some rows only, either as once, few or many, or as a class for expanded clones.

TRBJ1-2	TRBV20-1	14	TRBD1	NA	TGCAGTGCTAGACGACAGGGGGCTTTTGATGGCTACACCTTC	CSARRQGAFDGYTF
TRBJ2-1	TRBV4-3	15	TRBD2	NA	TGCGCCAGCAGCCATTCCGGACTAGCCGCCGATGAGCAGTTCTTC	CASSHSGLAADEQFF
TRBJ1-4	TRBV10-3	14	NA	NA	TGTGCCATCAGTGATCCGGGGGAGGATGAAAAACTGTTTTTT	CAISDPGEDEKLFF
TRBJ2-1	TRBV7-2	14	NA	once	TGTGCCAGCTTTTCGGGGGCGGGCTACAATGAGCAGTTCTTC	CASFSGAGYNEQFF
TRBJ2-2	TRBV2	16	NA	NA	TGTGCCAGCGGCTTCACGGGCCGGTGGAGCACCGGGGAGCTGTTTTTT	CASGFTGRWSTGELFF
TRBJ2-7	TRBV20-1	11	TRBD1	NA	TGCAGTGCTGAGGGGGCCGGCGAGCAGTACTTC	CSAEGAGEQYF
TRBJ1-2	TRBV4-2	14	NA	few	TGTGCCAGCAGCCAAGATTTGAACTCCGCGGGCTACACCTTC	CASSQDLNSAGYTF
TRBJ2-5	TRBV27	13	NA	few	TGTGCCAGCAGTTTAGGCGGGACACGTACCCAGTACTTC	CASSLGGTRTQYF
TRBJ2-1	TRBV5-1	11	NA	NA	TGCGCCAGCAGCCTCTTAAGGTCGGGGTTCTTC	CASSLLRSGFF
TRBJ1-5	TRBV6-2/TRBV6-3	15	TRBD1	NA	TGTGCCAGCGCTCCGGGACAGTCTAGCAATCAGCCCCAGCATTTT	CASAPGQSSNQPQHF
TRBJ2-6	TRBV9	14	NA	NA	TGTGCCAGCGGGGGAGTGTCTGGGGCCAACGTCCTGACTTTC	CASGGVSGANVLTF
TRBJ2-7	TRBV10-3	13	NA	once	TGTGCCATCAGTGGGGGGTTGGTTGATGAGCAGTACTTC	CAISGGLVDEQYF
TRBJ2-5	TRBV4-2	15	TRBD1	few	TGTGCCAGCAGCCAAGATGACAGGGGAGGTGAGACCCAGTACTTC	CASSQDDRGGETQYF
TRBJ2-5	TRBV5-1	10	NA	NA	TGCGCCAGCGGAGCGGAGACCCAGTACTTC	CASGAETQYF
TRBJ2-7	TRBV5-4	16	TRBD1	NA	TGTGCCAGCAGCGTACTACCGGGACAGGGGTACCACGAGCAGTACTTC	CASSVLPGQGYHEQYF
TRBJ2-7	TRBV5-1	15	TRBD1	NA	TGCGCCAGCAGCACGATACCCGGGACAGGTGACGAGCAGTACTTC	CASSTIPGTGDEQYF
TRBJ1-1	TRBV18	12	NA	NA	TGTGCCAGCAGCCCCTCGAACACTGAAGCTTTCTTT	CASSPSNTEAFF
TRBJ1-2	TRBV11-1	13	NA	few	TGTGCCAGCAGCTGGGGCAGGGGCTATGGCTACACCTTC	CASSWGRGYGYTF
TRBJ1-2	TRBV29-1	15	TRBD1	NA	TGCAGCGTTGTAACGAGAGGACAGGGGGTTGAAGGCTACACCTTC	CSVVTRGQGVEGYTF
TRBJ1-2	TRBV6-2/TRBV6-3	15	NA	NA	TGTGCCAGCAGTTACTCGGACCTTCCATACTATGGCTACACCTTC	CASSYSDLPYYGYTF
TRBJ2-7	TRBV2	13	NA	NA	TGTGCCAGCAGTGAAGGGGGGCCTTCCGAGCAGTACTTC	CASSEGGPSEQYF
TRBJ2-7	TRBV29-1	12	TRBD1	few	TGCAGCGCCTTCGGACAGGGCCTCGAGCAGTACTTC	CSAFGQGLEQYF
TRBJ2-5	TRBV10-3	15	TRBD1	NA	TGTGCCATCAGTGCCGGGACAGGGAGGGAAGAGACCCAGTACTTC	CAISAGTGREETQYF
TRBJ2-3	TRBV20-1	16	TRBD2	many	TGCAGTGCTAGAGATCCTAGCGGGGGAGTCACAGATACGCAGTATTTT	CSARDPSGGVTDTQYF